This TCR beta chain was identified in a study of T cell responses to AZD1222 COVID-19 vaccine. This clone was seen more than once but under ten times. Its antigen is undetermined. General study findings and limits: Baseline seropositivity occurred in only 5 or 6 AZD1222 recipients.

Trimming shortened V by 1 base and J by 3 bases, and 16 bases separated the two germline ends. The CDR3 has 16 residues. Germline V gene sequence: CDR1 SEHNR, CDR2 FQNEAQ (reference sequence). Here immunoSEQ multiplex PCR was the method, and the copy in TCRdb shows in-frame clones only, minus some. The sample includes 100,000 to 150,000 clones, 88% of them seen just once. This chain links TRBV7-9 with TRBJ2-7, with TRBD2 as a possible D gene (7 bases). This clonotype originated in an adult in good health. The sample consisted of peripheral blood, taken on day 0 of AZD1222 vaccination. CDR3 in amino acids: CASSLGGGGDIYEQYF. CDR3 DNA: TGTGCCAGCAGCTTAGGGGGCGGGGGCGACATCTACGAGCAGTACTTC.